These 6 T cell receptor beta chains were sequenced from one sample in a study of beta chain features in type 1 diabetes. The isolated RNA, all of it, was reverse transcribed, so expressed TCRB transcripts were what got sequenced. Assay used: immunoSEQ multiplex PCR; TCRdb lists only in-frame clones, some missing. The sample shows about 290,000 clones, roughly 8% of them seen only once. Specimen: central memory CD4+ T cells from blood. The receptors were gathered from a woman aged 18-35 years in good health.

The chain has TRBV6-1 and TRBJ2-3; no firm D call. Germline assignment: CDR1 MNHNS and CDR2 SASEGT. Trimming took off 1 base at V and 2 bases at J, with 4 bases between the two ends. The CDR3 totals 13 residues. The CDR3 loop is CASSEDLTDTQYF. For the CDR3, the DNA is TGTGCCAGCAGTGAAGATCTCACAGATACGCAGTATTTT.

This clone was seen a few times. The rearrangement joins TRBV25-1 to TRBJ2-2; D gene unclear. V lost 5 bases to trimming and J lost 1 base, with 5 bases between them. The CDR3 covers 13 residues. Germline V CDR1 and CDR2: MGHDK, SYGVNS. CDR3 sequence reads: CASSQQNTGELFF. CDR3 sequence (DNA): TGTGCCAGCAGTCAACAGAACACCGGGGAGCTGTTTTTT.

This clone turned up a few times. This sequence joins TRBV5-1 and TRBJ1-3; a weak D match, TRBD1 (5 bases). The CDR3 contains 15 residues. Germline V gene lookup returns CDR1 SGHRS and CDR2 YFSETQ. V lost 1 base and J lost 3, with 11 bases in between. CDR3: CASSLSGGIGNTIYF. The CDR3 nucleotides read TGCGCCAGCAGCTTGAGCGGGGGTATTGGAAACACCATATATTTT.

The gene calls are TRBV4-1 and TRBJ2-3; maybe TRBD1 (6 bases). With 1 base removed from V and 2 bases from J, the gap between germline ends came to 16 bases. The CDR3 runs to 17 residues. CDR1 MGHRA and CDR2 YSYEKL come from the germline V gene. The CDR3 loop reads CASSQGFSGQVTDTQYF. CDR3 DNA: TGCGCCAGCAGCCAAGGATTTTCGGGACAAGTCACAGATACGCAGTATTTT.

This clone was observed a handful of times. The chain couples TRBV7-8 to TRBJ1-5; the D is unclear. Per germline, CDR1 SGHVS and CDR2 FQNEAQ. There are 16 residues in the CDR3. Trimming shortened V by 0 bases and J by 4 bases, and 13 bases separated the two germline ends. DNA of the CDR3: TGTGCCAGCAGCTTAGCGGCTCGGGCCCTAAATCAGCCCCAGCATTTT. Translated: CASSLAARALNQPQHF.

This clone was picked up a small number of times. V is TRBV29-1 and J is TRBJ1-1, with 8 positions matching TRBD1. This CDR3 has 14 residues. Per the germline V gene, CDR1 is SQVTM and CDR2 is ANQGSEA. Trimming cost V 7 bases and J 4 bases; bases outside gene matches: 11. The CDR3 reads CSAGTGGVSTEAFF. DNA for the CDR3: TGCAGCGCTGGGACAGGAGGGGTTTCCACTGAAGCTTTCTTT.